Sequencing of this T cell receptor (beta chain) was carried out in a study of T cell responses to AZD1222 COVID-19 vaccine. Repertoires were generated with immunoSEQ multiplex PCR, while TCRdb's copy carries only in-frame clones and drops some. Among roughly 160,000 clones listed, 90% were seen once. With respect to this clone: Its matching antigen is unknown.

This CDR3 spans 13 amino acids. V lost 1 base and J 4 bases, leaving 7 bases between the germline ends. Germline CDR1 and CDR2: LGHNA and YNFKEQ. Study-wide results and caveats: Seropositivity was recorded at baseline in only a handful of AZD1222 recipients.

This sequence originates from an adult in good health. The rearrangement links TRBV4-2 to TRBJ1-1; no definite D call. This sample comprised peripheral blood, obtained on day 0 of AZD1222 vaccination. The CDR3 nucleotides read TGTGCCAGCAGCCAAGGTCCGAGCACTGAAGCTTTCTTT. The encoded protein is CASSQGPSTEAFF.